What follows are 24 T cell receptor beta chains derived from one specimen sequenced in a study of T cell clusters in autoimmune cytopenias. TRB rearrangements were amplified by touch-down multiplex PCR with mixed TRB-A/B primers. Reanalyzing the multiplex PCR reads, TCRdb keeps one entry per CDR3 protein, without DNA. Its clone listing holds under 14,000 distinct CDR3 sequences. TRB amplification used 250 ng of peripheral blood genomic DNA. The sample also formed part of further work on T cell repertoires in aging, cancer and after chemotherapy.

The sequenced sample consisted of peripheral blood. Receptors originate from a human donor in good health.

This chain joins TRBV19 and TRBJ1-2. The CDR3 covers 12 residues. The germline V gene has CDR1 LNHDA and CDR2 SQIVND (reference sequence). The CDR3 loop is CASRHTNYGYTF.

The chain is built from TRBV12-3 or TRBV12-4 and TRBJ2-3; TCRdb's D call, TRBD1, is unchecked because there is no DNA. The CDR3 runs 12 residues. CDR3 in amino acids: CASRTGTDTQYF.

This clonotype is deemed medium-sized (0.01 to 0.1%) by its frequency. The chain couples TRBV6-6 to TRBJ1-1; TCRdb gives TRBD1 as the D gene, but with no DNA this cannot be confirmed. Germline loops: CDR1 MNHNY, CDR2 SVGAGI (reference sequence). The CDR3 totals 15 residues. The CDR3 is CASTPTGLGNTEAFF.

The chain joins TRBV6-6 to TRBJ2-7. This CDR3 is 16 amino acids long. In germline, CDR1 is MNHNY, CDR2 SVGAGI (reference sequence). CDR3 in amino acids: CASSYSRIGVENEQYF.

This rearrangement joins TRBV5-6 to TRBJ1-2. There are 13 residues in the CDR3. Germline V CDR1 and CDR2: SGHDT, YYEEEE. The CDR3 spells CASSLASNYGYTF.

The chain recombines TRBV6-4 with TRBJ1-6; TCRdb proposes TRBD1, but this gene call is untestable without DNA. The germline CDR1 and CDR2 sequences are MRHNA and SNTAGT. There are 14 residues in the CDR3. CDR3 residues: CASSDTGAGSPLHF.

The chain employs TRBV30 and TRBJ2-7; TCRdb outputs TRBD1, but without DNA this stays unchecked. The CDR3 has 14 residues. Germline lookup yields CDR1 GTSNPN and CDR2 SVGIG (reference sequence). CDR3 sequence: CAWATGTGSYEQYF.

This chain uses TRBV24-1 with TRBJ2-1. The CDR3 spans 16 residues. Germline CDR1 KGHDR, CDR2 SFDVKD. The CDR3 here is CATSDRDRSSYNEQFF.

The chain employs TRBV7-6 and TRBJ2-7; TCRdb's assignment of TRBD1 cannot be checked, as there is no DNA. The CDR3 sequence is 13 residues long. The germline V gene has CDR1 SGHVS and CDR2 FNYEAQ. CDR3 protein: CASSPPGHYEQYF.

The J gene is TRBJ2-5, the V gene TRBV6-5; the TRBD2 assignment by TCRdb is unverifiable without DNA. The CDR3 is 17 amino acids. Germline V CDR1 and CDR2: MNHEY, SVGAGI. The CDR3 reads CASSSSSPTSGKETQYF.

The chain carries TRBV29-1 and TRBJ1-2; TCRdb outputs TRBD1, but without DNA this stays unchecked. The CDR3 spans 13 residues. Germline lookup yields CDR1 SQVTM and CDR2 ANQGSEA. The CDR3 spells CSVSGQGNYGYTF.

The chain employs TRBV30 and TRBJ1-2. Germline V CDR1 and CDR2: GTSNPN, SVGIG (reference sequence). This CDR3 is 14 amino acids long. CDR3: CAWNVDTFIYGYTF.

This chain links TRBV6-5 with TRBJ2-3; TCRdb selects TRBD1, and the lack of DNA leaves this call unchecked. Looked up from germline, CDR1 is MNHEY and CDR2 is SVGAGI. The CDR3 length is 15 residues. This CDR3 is CASGRDPTSTDTQYF.

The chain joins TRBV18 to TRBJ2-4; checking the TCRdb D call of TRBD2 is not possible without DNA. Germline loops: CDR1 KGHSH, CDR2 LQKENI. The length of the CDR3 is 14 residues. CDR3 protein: CASSPESRSNIQYF.

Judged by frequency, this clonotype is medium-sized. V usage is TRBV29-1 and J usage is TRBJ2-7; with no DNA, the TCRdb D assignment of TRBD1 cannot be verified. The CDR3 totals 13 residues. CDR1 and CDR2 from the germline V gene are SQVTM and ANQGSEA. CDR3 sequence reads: CSVVGQFTYEQYF.

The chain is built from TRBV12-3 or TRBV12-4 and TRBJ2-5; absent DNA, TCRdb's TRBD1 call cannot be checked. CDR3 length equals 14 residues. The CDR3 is CASRRDRDQETQYF.

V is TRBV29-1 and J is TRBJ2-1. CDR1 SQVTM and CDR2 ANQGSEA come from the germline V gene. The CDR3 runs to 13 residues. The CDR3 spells CSVVGSSYNEQFF.

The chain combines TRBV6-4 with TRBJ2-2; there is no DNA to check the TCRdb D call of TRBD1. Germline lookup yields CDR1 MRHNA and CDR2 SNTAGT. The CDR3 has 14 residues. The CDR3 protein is CASQRGASTGELFF.

CDR3 loop: CASSAGLLLHNEQFF. The chain joins TRBV19 to TRBJ2-1; lacking DNA, the TRBD1 call made by TCRdb goes unchecked. The CDR3 loop spans 15 amino acids. The germline gives CDR1 LNHDA, CDR2 SQIVND (reference sequence).

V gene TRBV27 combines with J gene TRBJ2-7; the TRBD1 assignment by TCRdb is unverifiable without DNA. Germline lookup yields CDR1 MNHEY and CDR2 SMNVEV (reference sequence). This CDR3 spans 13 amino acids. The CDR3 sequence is CASSRTGGYEQYF.

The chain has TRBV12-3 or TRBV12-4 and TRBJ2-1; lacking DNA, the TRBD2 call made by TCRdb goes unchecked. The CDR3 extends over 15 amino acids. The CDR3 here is CASPSSGGAYNEQFF.

The CDR3: CASSGTGPNIQYF. The chain has TRBV18 and TRBJ2-4; TCRdb designates TRBD1, a call that cannot be tested without DNA. This CDR3 spans 13 amino acids. Looked up from germline, CDR1 is KGHSH and CDR2 is LQKENI.

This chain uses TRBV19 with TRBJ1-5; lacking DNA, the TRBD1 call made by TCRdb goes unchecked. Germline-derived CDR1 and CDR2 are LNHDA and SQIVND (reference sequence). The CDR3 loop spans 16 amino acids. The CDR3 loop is CASSIDGTGDNQPQHF.

The CDR3 loop reads CASSLPGLAYNEQFF. J is TRBJ2-1 and V is TRBV5-4; TCRdb's D call, TRBD2, is unchecked because there is no DNA. This CDR3 contains 15 residues. CDR1 and CDR2 from the germline V gene are SGHNT and YYREEE (reference sequence).